This T cell receptor beta chain comes out of a study of cytomegalovirus exposure and HLA in healthy donors. This clone was detected only once. The CDR3 is made up of 14 amino acids. CDR1 is SGHAT and CDR2 is FQDESV in the germline V gene (reference sequence). V was clipped by 4 bases and J by 5 bases; unmatched bases: 4. The PCR employed 60 Vbeta primers together with 13 Jbeta primers. The protocol was immunoSEQ multiplex PCR, while the TCRdb copy is restricted to in-frame clones and leaves out a portion. The sample has roughly 150,000 clones, roughly 72% seen once. Material for sequencing was PBMCs. V is TRBV11-1 and J is TRBJ2-7, with TRBD1 identical over 11 bases. This clonotype was sampled from a woman between 35 and 50 years old in good health and CMV-seronegative. Written as DNA, the CDR3 is TGTGCCAGCAGCTCCGGGACAGGGGGTGACGAGCAGTACTTC. Its protein product is CASSSGTGGDEQYF.